These T cell receptor beta chains were read from a single sample in a study of T cells in Graves' hyperthyroidism and ophthalmopathy. MiXCR was run by TCRdb on the multiplex PCR reads, yielding one entry per CDR3 protein. This sample has about 480,000 distinct CDR3 sequences, with roughly 14% found just once. Sequenced sample: blood. These receptors were collected from a woman between 18 and 29 years old with Graves' hyperthyroidism. CDR3s include the opening cysteine and the closing phenylalanine or tryptophan. The D gene is left open where the match is weak. Rows give clone size only sometimes, using once, few, many, or a class for an expanded clone.

j_call	d_call	v_call	clone_size	cdr3_nt	cdr3_aa
TRBJ2-7	NA	TRBV11-2	many	TGTGCCAGCAGCTTAGGTTACGACCTTCTACGGGAGCAGTACTTC	CASSLGYDLLREQYF
TRBJ1-4	NA	TRBV20-1	many	TGCAGTGCTAGGACCCAGGGGAGGAGGGGTGAAAAACTGTTTTTT	CSARTQGRRGEKLFF
TRBJ2-7	NA	TRBV20-1	NA	TGCAGTGCCCGCGGTGGTACGGGCTACGAGCAGTACTTC	CSARGGTGYEQYF
TRBJ2-5	NA	TRBV7-6	NA	TGCGCCAGCAGCCAAGCCGGAGCGAGAGAGACCCAGTACTTC	CASSQAGARETQYF
TRBJ2-3	TRBD2	TRBV11-2	NA	TGTGCCAGCAGCCTGCGGACTAGCGGGCGCACAGATACGCAGTATTTT	CASSLRTSGRTDTQYF
TRBJ2-1	TRBD2	TRBV18	many	TGTGCCAGCTCACCACCTAGACTAGCGGGACCCAATGAGCAGTTCTTC	CASSPPRLAGPNEQFF
TRBJ2-5	TRBD1	TRBV10-3	NA	TGTGCCATCAGTGGGGACAGGGACGAGGAGACCCAGTACTTC	CAISGDRDEETQYF
TRBJ2-3	NA	TRBV19	few	TGTGCCAGTAGTATAGCAACACGTAGCACAGATACGCAGTATTTT	CASSIATRSTDTQYF
TRBJ2-3	TRBD2	TRBV11-2	NA	TGTGCCAGCAGCTTGGGAGGACTAGCGGGTAGAAGGGATACGCAGTATTTT	CASSLGGLAGRRDTQYF
TRBJ2-5	NA	TRBV11-2	many	TGTGCCAGCAGCCAAGCGCCGGGAGTAATGGAGACCCAGTACTTC	CASSQAPGVMETQYF
TRBJ2-4	NA	TRBV18	few	TGTGCCAGCTCACCACCAGGCAGGGATGGAAACATTCAGTACTTC	CASSPPGRDGNIQYF
TRBJ2-5	NA	TRBV5-1	NA	TGCGCCAGCAGCTTGAATAGCGGTAACCAAGAGACCCAGTACTTC	CASSLNSGNQETQYF
TRBJ1-1	TRBD1	TRBV12-3/TRBV12-4	NA	TGTGCCAGCAGTTTACCCGGGACAGGAGGGATGAACACTGAAGCTTTCTTT	CASSLPGTGGMNTEAFF
TRBJ2-1	TRBD2	TRBV28	NA	TGTGCCAGCAGTCCGACACTAGCGGGCGGAGACAATGAGCAGTTCTTC	CASSPTLAGGDNEQFF
TRBJ2-1	NA	TRBV3-1	NA	TGTGCCAGCAGCTCCAGGGTGAGACTATACAATGAGCAGTTCTTC	CASSSRVRLYNEQFF
TRBJ2-1	NA	TRBV11-2	many	TGTGCCAGCAGCTTAGGACAGGCGAACCTAAATGAGCAGTTCTTC	CASSLGQANLNEQFF
TRBJ2-7	TRBD1	TRBV6-2/TRBV6-3	NA	TGTGCCAGCAGTTCGGGACAGGGGAACTACGAGCAGTACTTC	CASSSGQGNYEQYF
TRBJ1-3	NA	TRBV12-3/TRBV12-4	NA	TGTGCCAGCAGTTTATGGGGGTCGGGCACCATATATTTT	CASSLWGSGTIYF
TRBJ1-2	NA	TRBV20-1	few	TGCAGTGCTAGGGCAGTTGCCCTGGATGGCTACACCTTC	CSARAVALDGYTF
TRBJ1-1	NA	TRBV20-1	many	TGCAGTGCTAGAGACGCCGATAACACTGAAGCTTTCTTT	CSARDADNTEAFF